These T cell receptor beta chains were read from a single sample in a study of memory B cells and T cells in multiple sclerosis. No antigen has been identified for these receptors. Assay used: immunoSEQ multiplex PCR; TCRdb lists only in-frame clones, some missing. The sample contains some 11,000 clones, 84% of which appear only once. Sequenced sample: PBMCs from blood kept in culture. Receptors were obtained from a human donor with multiple sclerosis. CDR3s include the opening cysteine and the closing phenylalanine or tryptophan. The D gene is left open where the match is weak. Some rows have no size entry. The others give once, few or many, or a class for an expanded clone.

j_call d_call v_call clone_size cdr3_aa cdr3_nt
TRBJ1-2 TRBD1 TRBV6-5 NA CASRTSGQGGGYTF TGTGCCAGCAGGACTTCGGGACAGGGAGGAGGCTACACCTTC
TRBJ1-5 NA TRBV10-3 NA CAISEERVLDQPQHF TGTGCCATCAGTGAGGAACGTGTATTAGATCAGCCCCAGCATTTT
TRBJ2-3 NA TRBV10-1 NA CASSASLERTDTQYF TGCGCCAGCAGTGCCTCACTAGAACGCACAGATACGCAGTATTTT
TRBJ2-7 NA TRBV19 NA CASSIAGFGYEQYF TGTGCCAGTAGTATAGCCGGATTTGGATACGAGCAGTACTTC
TRBJ2-5 NA TRBV2 once CASSGQAETQYF TGTGCCAGCAGTGGACAGGCTGAGACCCAGTACTTC
TRBJ1-1 NA TRBV30 NA CAWSEGPGWTEAFF TGTGCCTGGAGTGAGGGTCCAGGCTGGACTGAAGCTTTCTTT
TRBJ1-1 NA TRBV10-3 once CAIRESANTEAFF TGTGCCATCAGGGAGTCGGCGAACACTGAAGCTTTCTTT
TRBJ2-7 NA TRBV5-1 NA CASSTPPAQQYF TGCGCCAGCAGCACGCCCCCGGCCCAGCAGTACTTC
TRBJ2-2 TRBD1 TRBV2 NA CASTSGTGDTGELFF TGTGCCAGCACTTCCGGGACAGGGGACACCGGGGAGCTGTTTTTT
TRBJ2-3 TRBD2 TRBV5-4 NA CASSPTRTSYGVGADTQYF TGTGCCAGCAGCCCAACTCGGACTAGCTACGGGGTTGGGGCAGATACGCAGTATTTT
TRBJ2-7 TRBD1 TRBV5-5 NA CASSRDRDYEQYF TGTGCCAGCAGCCGGGACAGGGACTACGAGCAGTACTTC
TRBJ2-6 NA TRBV27 NA CASSLFGPGLSGANVLTF TGTGCCAGCAGTTTATTCGGCCCAGGCCTCTCTGGGGCCAACGTCCTGACTTTC
TRBJ2-7 NA TRBV10-3 NA CAISDYGLTGSYEQYF TGTGCCATCAGTGATTACGGACTAACTGGTTCCTACGAGCAGTACTTC
TRBJ2-7 TRBD1 TRBV5-1 few CASSSTGPEQYF TGCGCCAGCAGCTCGACAGGGCCTGAGCAGTACTTC
TRBJ1-2 TRBD1 TRBV19 NA CASRIQGAPTGYTF TGTGCCAGTAGAATACAGGGGGCTCCGACTGGCTACACCTTC
TRBJ1-3 NA TRBV6-1 few CASSDLGRNTIYF TGTGCCAGCAGCGACTTGGGTAGAAACACCATATATTTT
TRBJ2-2 NA TRBV19 NA CASSAHGGTGELFF TGTGCCAGTAGTGCGCACGGAGGCACCGGGGAGCTGTTTTTT
TRBJ2-5 TRBD2 TRBV2 NA CASKTIGTSGQETQYF TGTGCCAGCAAAACTATCGGGACTAGCGGGCAAGAGACCCAGTACTTC
TRBJ2-2 NA TRBV11-2 NA CASSLDFGGAFPGELFF TGTGCCAGCAGCTTAGATTTTGGGGGGGCTTTTCCCGGGGAGCTGTTTTTT
TRBJ2-1 NA TRBV13 NA CASSWGLNNEQFF TGTGCCAGCAGCTGGGGACTTAACAATGAGCAGTTCTTC
TRBJ2-1 NA TRBV9 once CASSVDLATQYNNEQFF TGTGCCAGCAGCGTAGACCTAGCGACACAATATAACAATGAGCAGTTCTTC
TRBJ2-5 NA TRBV4-1 NA CASSQDPQPLRETQYF TGCGCCAGCAGCCAAGATCCCCAGCCTTTGAGGGAGACCCAGTACTTC
TRBJ2-3 TRBD2 TRBV5-1 NA CASSSGRLTDTQYF TGCGCCAGCAGCAGCGGGAGGTTGACAGATACGCAGTATTTT
TRBJ2-3 TRBD1 TRBV6-6 NA CASSLQGARTDTQYF TGTGCCAGCAGTTTACAGGGGGCCCGCACAGATACGCAGTATTTT
TRBJ1-1 TRBD1 TRBV28 NA CASGGQGARGNTEAFF TGTGCCAGCGGTGGACAGGGGGCGCGGGGGAACACTGAAGCTTTCTTT
TRBJ2-7 TRBD2 TRBV2 once CASSDPRAGEWDEQYF TGTGCCAGCAGTGACCCTAGGGCGGGAGAATGGGACGAGCAGTACTTC
TRBJ2-7 TRBD1 TRBV19 NA CASSVGQGGSYEQYF TGTGCCAGTAGTGTGGGACAGGGGGGGTCCTACGAGCAGTACTTC
TRBJ2-7 TRBD2 TRBV5-6 NA CASSIAGGAEQYF TGTGCCAGCAGCATTGCGGGGGGGGCCGAGCAGTACTTC